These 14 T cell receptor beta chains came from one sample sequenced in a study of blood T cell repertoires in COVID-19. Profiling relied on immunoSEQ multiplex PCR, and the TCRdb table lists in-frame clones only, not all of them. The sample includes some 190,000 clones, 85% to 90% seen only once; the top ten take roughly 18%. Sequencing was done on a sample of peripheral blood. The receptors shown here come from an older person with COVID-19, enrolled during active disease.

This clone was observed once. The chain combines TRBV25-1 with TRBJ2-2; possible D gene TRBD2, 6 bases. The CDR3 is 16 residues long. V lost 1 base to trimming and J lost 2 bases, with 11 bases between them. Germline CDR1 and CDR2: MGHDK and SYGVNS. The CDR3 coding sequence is TGTGCCAGCAGTGAATCTACTAGCAGAAACACCGGGGAGCTGTTTTTT. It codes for CASSESTSRNTGELFF.

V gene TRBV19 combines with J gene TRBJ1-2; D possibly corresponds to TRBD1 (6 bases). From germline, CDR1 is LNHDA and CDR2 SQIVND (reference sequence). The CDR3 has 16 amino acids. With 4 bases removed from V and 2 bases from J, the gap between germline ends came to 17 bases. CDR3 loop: CASSKSDSGPNYGYTF. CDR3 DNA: TGTGCCAGTAGTAAATCGGACAGCGGCCCGAACTATGGCTACACCTTC.

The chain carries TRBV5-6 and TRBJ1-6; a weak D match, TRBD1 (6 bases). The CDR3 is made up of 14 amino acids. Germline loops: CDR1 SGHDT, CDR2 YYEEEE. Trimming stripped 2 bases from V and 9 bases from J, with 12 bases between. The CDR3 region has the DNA TGTGCCAGCAGCTTTCAGGGGTTCGCTTCACCCCTCCACTTT. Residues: CASSFQGFASPLHF.

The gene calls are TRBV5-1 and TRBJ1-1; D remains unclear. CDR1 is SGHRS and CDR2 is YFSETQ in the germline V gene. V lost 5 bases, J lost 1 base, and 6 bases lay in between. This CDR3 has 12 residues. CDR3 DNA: TGCGCCAGCAGGTCGGGGAACACTGAAGCTTTCTTT. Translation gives CASRSGNTEAFF.

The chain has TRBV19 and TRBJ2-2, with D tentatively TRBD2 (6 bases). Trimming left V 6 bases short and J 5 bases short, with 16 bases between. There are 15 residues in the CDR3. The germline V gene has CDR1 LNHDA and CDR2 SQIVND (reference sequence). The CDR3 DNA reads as TGTGCCAGTAGGGAGGGATCCGTTGGTACCGGGGAGCTGTTTTTT. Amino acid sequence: CASREGSVGTGELFF.

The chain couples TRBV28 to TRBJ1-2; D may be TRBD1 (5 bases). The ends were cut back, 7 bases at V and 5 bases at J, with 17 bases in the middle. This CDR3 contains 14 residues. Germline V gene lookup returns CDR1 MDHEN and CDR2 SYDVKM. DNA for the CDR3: TGTGCCAGCACCCCAGGAGACGGGGGTTATGGCTACACCTTC. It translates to CASTPGDGGYGYTF.

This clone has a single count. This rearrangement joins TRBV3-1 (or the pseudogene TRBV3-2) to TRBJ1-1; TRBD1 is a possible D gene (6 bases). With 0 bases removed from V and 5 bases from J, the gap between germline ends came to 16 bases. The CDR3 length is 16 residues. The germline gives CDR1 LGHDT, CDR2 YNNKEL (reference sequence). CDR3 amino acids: CASSQDPGFQGTEAFF. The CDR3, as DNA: TGTGCCAGCAGCCAAGATCCCGGGTTCCAGGGGACTGAAGCTTTCTTT.

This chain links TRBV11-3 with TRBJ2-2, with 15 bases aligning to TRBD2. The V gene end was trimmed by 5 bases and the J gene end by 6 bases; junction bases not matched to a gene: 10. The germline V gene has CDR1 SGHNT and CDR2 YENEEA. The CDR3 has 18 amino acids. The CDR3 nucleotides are TGTGCCAGCAGCGCGTGGACTAGCGGGAGGGGTTTGCCCGGGGAGCTGTTTTTT. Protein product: CASSAWTSGRGLPGELFF.

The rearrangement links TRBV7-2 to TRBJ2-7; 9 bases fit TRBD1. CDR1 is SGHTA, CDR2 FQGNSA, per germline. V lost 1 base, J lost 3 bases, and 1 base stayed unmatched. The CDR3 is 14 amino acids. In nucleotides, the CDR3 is TGTGCCAGCAGCTTAGTGGACAGGGGCTACGAGCAGTACTTC. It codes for CASSLVDRGYEQYF.

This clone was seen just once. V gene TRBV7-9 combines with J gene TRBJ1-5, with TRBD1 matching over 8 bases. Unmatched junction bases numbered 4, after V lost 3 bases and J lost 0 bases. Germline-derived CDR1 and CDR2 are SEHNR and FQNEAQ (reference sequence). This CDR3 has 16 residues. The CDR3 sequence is CASSFVQGASNQPQHF. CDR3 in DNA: TGTGCCAGCAGCTTCGTCCAGGGGGCTAGCAATCAGCCCCAGCATTTT. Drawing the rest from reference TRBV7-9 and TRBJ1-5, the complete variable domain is DTGVSQNPRHKITKRGQNVTFRCDPISEHNRLYWYRQTLGQGPEFLTYFQNEAQLEKSRLLSDRFSAERPKGSFSTLEIQRTEQGDSAMYLCASSFVQGASNQPQHFGDGTRLSIL.

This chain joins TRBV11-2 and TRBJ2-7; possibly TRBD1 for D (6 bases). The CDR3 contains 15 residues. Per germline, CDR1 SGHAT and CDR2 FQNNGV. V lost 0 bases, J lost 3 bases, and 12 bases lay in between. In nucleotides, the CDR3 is TGTGCCAGCAGCTTAGAAGGGGGTGCCCACTACGAGCAGTACTTC. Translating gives CASSLEGGAHYEQYF. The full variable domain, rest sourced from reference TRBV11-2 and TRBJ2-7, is EAGVAQSPRYKIIEKRQSVAFWCNPISGHATLYWYQQILGQGPKLLIQFQNNGVVDDSQLPKDRFSAERLKGVDSTLKIQPAKLEDSAVYLCASSLEGGAHYEQYFGPGTRLTVT.

This CDR3 reads CASSLPGGLTQYF. The CDR3 nucleotides read TGTGCCAGCAGCTTGCCGGGGGGGTTGACCCAGTACTTC. The chain combines TRBV5-4 with TRBJ2-5, with 8 bases fitting TRBD2. V lost 1 base, J lost 7 bases, and 3 bases stayed unmatched. The length of the CDR3 is 13 residues. Germline CDR1 is SGHNT and CDR2 is YYREEE (reference sequence).

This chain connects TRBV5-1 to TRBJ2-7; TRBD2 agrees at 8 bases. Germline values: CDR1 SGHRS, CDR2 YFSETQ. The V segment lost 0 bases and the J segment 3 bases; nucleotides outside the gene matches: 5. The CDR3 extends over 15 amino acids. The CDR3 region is CASSLVSGADYEQYF. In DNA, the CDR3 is TGCGCCAGCAGCTTGGTTAGCGGGGCGGACTACGAGCAGTACTTC.

The CDR3: CASSLRVTSGSYEQYF. Here the CDR3 DNA reads TGTGCCAGCAGCTTACGTGTGACTAGCGGGAGCTACGAGCAGTACTTC. This chain connects TRBV11-2 to TRBJ2-7; 12 bases align to TRBD2. The germline V gene encodes CDR1 SGHAT and CDR2 FQNNGV. V dropped 2 bases and J dropped 3; count of bases not matched to a gene: 5. The CDR3 length is 16 residues.